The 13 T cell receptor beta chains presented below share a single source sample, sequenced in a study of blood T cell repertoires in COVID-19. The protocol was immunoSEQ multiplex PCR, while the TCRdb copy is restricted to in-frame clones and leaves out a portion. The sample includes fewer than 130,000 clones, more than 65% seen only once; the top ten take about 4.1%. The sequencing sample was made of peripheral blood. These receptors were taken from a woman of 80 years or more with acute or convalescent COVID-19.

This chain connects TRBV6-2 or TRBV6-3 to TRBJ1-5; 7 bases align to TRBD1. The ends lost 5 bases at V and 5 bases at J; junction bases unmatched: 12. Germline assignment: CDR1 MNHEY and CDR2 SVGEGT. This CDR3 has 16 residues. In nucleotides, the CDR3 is TGTGCCAGCAGTGGAGCCCAACAGGGGAGGCATCAGCCCCAGCATTTT. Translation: CASSGAQQGRHQPQHF.

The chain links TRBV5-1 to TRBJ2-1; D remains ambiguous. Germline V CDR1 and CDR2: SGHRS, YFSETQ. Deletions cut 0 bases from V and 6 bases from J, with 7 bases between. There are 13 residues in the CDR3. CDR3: CASSLGATNEQFF. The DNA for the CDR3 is TGCGCCAGCAGCTTGGGAGCGACCAATGAGCAGTTCTTC.

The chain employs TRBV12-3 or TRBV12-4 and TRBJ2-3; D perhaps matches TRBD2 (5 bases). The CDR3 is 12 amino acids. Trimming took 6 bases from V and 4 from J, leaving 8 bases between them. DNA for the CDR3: TGTGCCAGCAGCCTTAGCGCAGATACGCAGTATTTT. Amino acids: CASSLSADTQYF.

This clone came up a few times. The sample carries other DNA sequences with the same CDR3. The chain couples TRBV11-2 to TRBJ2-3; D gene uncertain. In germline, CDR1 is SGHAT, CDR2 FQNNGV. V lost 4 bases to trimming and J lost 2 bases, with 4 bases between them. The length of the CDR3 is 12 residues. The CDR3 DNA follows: TGTGCCAGCAGCTCTTCCACAGATACGCAGTATTTT. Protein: CASSSSTDTQYF.

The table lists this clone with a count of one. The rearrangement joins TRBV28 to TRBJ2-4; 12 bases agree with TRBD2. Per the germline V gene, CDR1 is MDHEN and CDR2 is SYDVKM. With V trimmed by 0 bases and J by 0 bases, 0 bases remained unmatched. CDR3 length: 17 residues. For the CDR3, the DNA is TGTGCCAGCAGTTTATGGGGACTAGCGGGAGCCAAAAACATTCAGTACTTC. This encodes CASSLWGLAGAKNIQYF.

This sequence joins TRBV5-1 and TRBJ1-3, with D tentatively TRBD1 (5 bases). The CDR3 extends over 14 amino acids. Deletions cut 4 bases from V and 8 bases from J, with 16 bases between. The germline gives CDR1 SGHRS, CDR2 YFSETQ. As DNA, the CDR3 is TGCGCCAGCAGCCGGGGGGAGGTTGCGGACACCATATATTTT. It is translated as CASSRGEVADTIYF.

CDR3 DNA sequence: TGTGCCAGCAGCCCCTCGACAGGGAATACTGACTACGAGCAGTACTTC. This gives the protein CASSPSTGNTDYEQYF. J is TRBJ2-7 and V is TRBV7-2; TRBD1 aligns across 7 bases. Germline CDR1 SGHTA, CDR2 FQGNSA. V was pared by 5 bases and J by 3 bases, with 13 bases of the junction left unmatched. This CDR3 comprises 16 residues.

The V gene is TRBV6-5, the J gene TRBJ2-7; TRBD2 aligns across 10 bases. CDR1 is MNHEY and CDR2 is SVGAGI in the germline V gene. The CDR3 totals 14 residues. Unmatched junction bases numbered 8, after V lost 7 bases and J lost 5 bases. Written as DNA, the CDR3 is TGTGCCAGCATGCGGGCTAGCGGGAGCGACGAGCAGTACTTC. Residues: CASMRASGSDEQYF.

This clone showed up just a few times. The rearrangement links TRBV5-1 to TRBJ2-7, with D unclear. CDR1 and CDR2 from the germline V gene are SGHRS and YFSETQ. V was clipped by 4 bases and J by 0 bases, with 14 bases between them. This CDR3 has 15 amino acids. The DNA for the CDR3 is TGCGCCAGCAGCCCTCAAGACTCGTACTCCTACGAGCAGTACTTC. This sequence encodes CASSPQDSYSYEQYF.

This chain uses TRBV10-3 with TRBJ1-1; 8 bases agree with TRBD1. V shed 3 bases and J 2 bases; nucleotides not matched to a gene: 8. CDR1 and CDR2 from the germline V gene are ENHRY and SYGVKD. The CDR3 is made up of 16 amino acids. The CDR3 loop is CAISDPPDRVNTEAFF. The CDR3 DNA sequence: TGTGCCATCAGTGACCCCCCGGACAGGGTTAACACTGAAGCTTTCTTT.

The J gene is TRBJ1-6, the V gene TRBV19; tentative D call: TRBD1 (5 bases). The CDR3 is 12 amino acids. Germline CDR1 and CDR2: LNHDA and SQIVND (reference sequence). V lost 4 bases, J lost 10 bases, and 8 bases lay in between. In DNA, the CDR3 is TGTGCCAGTAGTACAGGGCGATCACCCCTCCACTTT. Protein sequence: CASSTGRSPLHF.

CDR3 sequence (DNA): TGTGCCAGCAGCCAACAGGGGACAAGGAACACTGAAGCTTTCTTT. Translating gives CASSQQGTRNTEAFF. The chain has TRBV3-1 (or the pseudogene TRBV3-2) and TRBJ1-1; tentative D call: TRBD1 (6 bases). V lost 2 bases and J 1 base, leaving 11 bases between the germline ends. The CDR3 runs 15 residues. In germline, CDR1 is LGHDT, CDR2 YNNKEL (reference sequence).

CDR3 in DNA: TGTGCTAGTGCATTGCGGCGGACAGGAGTAACCGGGACCCAGTACTTC. Its translation: CASALRRTGVTGTQYF. The rearrangement joins TRBV12-5 to TRBJ2-5, with 7 nucleotides matching TRBD1. The CDR3 is 16 amino acids. Germline lookup yields CDR1 LGHNT and CDR2 FRNRAP. With V trimmed by 7 bases and J by 7 bases, 18 bases remained unmatched.